The rows below give T cell receptor beta chains drawn from one sample of a study of Ad26.COV2.S vaccination and SARS-CoV-2 variants. Only in-frame clones appear in the TCRdb table, and some are missing; sequencing was by immunoSEQ multiplex PCR. The profile shows approximately 420,000 clones, approximately 87% of them singletons. The sequencing here drew on peripheral blood, taken in a trial of Ad26.COV2.S vaccine versus placebo. The receptors originated from a person aged 18-60 years who received the Ad26.COV2.S COVID-19 vaccine or a placebo. The CDR3 runs from the conserved cysteine through the conserved F or W. Only some rows state a clone size, as once, few, many or a class for expanded clones.

abundance	j_gene	v_gene	CDR3aa
once	TRBJ2-7	TRBV5-3	CASTYRVSYEQYF
-	TRBJ2-7	TRBV7-2	CASSLETSRYEQYF
-	TRBJ2-7	TRBV6-5	CASSLQPRGKQYF
-	TRBJ2-7	TRBV19	CASSQGPGEQYF
few	TRBJ1-1	TRBV30	CAWTILPAGGYMNTEAFF
-	TRBJ2-5	TRBV27	CASSSAGETQYF
few	TRBJ1-2	TRBV28	CASSPTGFNYGYTF
-	TRBJ1-2	TRBV9	CASSFTDSSYYGYTF
-	TRBJ1-6	TRBV2	CASKGSYNSPLHF
-	TRBJ2-7	TRBV29-1	CSVSRGVSSYEQYF
-	TRBJ2-1	TRBV4-1	CASSHNRREQFF